One TCR beta chain is described in this entry. TCRdb re-analysed the 5' RACE reads in MiXCR, keeping a single row per CDR3 protein. The data hold about 260,000 distinct CDR3 sequences, with around 7% observed a single time. This sample is drawn from a study of identical twins. This same sample was also part of a study on yellow fever vaccine responses in identical twins.

The sample comprised memory (CD45RO+) T cells sorted from blood. This sequence was found in a woman between 18 and 30 years old in good health.

The CDR3 nucleotides read TGTGCCAGTAGTATAATGCTAGCCGAGACGAGCTCCTACAATGAGCAGTTCTTC. This encodes CASSIMLAETSSYNEQFF. The rearrangement joins TRBV19 to TRBJ2-1, with D tentatively TRBD2 (5 bases). Trimming took off 2 bases at V and 0 bases at J, with 17 bases between the two ends. The CDR3 contains 18 residues. The germline V gene has CDR1 LNHDA and CDR2 SQIVND (reference sequence).